This TCR beta chain came from a study of cytomegalovirus exposure and HLA in healthy donors. On this clone itself: Its cognate antigen is unknown.

PCR was performed using 60 Vbeta and 13 Jbeta primers. Libraries were prepared by immunoSEQ multiplex PCR; TCRdb keeps only in-frame clonotypes and omits some of them. The sample has about 200,000 clones, 70% to 80% seen once. CDR1 is MGHDK and CDR2 is SYGVNS in the germline V gene. Trimming pared 0 bases from V and 2 bases from J, leaving 7 bases between. This CDR3 has 14 residues. Overall study results and limits: Among the sequence variants, a highly shared cluster was likely an artifact of sequencing. When the data were analyzed later, several of the most significant clusters appeared to be linked to common viral pathogens. In vitro work confirmed that a few CMV-associated chains recognize CMV antigens.

The TCR comes from a woman between 25 and 40 years old in good health and CMV-seronegative. Sequenced input: PBMCs. V and J are TRBV25-1 and TRBJ1-1, with D possibly being TRBD1 (5 bases). CDR3 amino acids: CASSEYDSNTEAFF. CDR3 in DNA: TGTGCCAGCAGTGAATACGACAGCAACACTGAAGCTTTCTTT.